Listed below are T cell receptor beta chains from one sample, sequenced in a study of blood T cell repertoires in COVID-19. TCRdb's copy holds only in-frame clones and misses some; the assay was immunoSEQ multiplex PCR. The data contain about 100,000 clones, roughly 85% of them singletons. Sequenced input: peripheral blood. The source of these receptors is a woman in her seventies with acute or convalescent COVID-19. Both conserved end residues are part of each CDR3. The order of the fields is D gene, CDR3 length, J gene, V gene, clone size, CDR3 DNA, CDR3 protein. D genes are given only for firm matches. Clone size is given for some rows only: seen once, a few or many times, or a class if the clone is expanded.

- | 16 | TRBJ1-3 | TRBV25-1 | - | TGTGCCAGCCGCAGCTGGGAGGGGACGACTGGAAACACCATATATTTT | CASRSWEGTTGNTIYF
TRBD1 | 15 | TRBJ1-2 | TRBV18 | - | TGTGCCAGCTCACCTATATCTGACAGGGGCTATGGCTACACCTTC | CASSPISDRGYGYTF
- | 13 | TRBJ1-1 | TRBV10-3 | - | TGTGCCATTACACAGGGATTTAACACTGAAGCTTTCTTT | CAITQGFNTEAFF
- | 17 | TRBJ1-6 | TRBV4-3 | - | TGCGCCAGCAGCCAAGATCCCCCGGGCTCCTATAATTCACCCCTCCACTTT | CASSQDPPGSYNSPLHF
- | 16 | TRBJ2-2 | TRBV24-1 | - | TGTGCCACCAGTGACTTTACCGGGTCGAACACCGGGGAGCTGTTTTTT | CATSDFTGSNTGELFF
- | 16 | TRBJ2-1 | TRBV5-4 | - | TGTGCCAGCAGCTTGGATAGGCTATTAACGGAGGATGAGCAGTTCTTC | CASSLDRLLTEDEQFF
TRBD2 | 16 | TRBJ2-5 | TRBV11-1 | - | TGTGCCAGCAGCCCGAGGCTAGCGGGGACCAGGGGGACCCAGTACTTC | CASSPRLAGTRGTQYF
- | 11 | TRBJ2-5 | TRBV7-2 | few | TGTGCCAGCAGCTCTCTGCGGACCCAGTACTTC | CASSSLRTQYF
- | 12 | TRBJ1-2 | TRBV27 | - | TGTGCCAGCAGTTTAAAGGGGAATGGCTACACCTTC | CASSLKGNGYTF
TRBD1 | 14 | TRBJ1-2 | TRBV11-2 | once | TGTGCCAGCAGCTTACAGACAGGGACCTATGGCTACACCTTC | CASSLQTGTYGYTF
- | 16 | TRBJ2-6 | TRBV18 | - | TGTGCCAGCTCACCTGCGGGTGGAATACGGGCCAACGTCCTGACTTTC | CASSPAGGIRANVLTF
TRBD1 | 15 | TRBJ1-2 | TRBV27 | - | TGTGCCAGCAGCATCCAGGGGGCCCGATTCTATGGCTACACCTTC | CASSIQGARFYGYTF
- | 16 | TRBJ1-4 | TRBV2 | - | TGTGCCAGCAGTGATGCGTCATTCCTAGGAGGGGAAAAACTGTTTTTT | CASSDASFLGGEKLFF
TRBD1 | 18 | TRBJ2-2 | TRBV25-1 | - | TGTGCCAGCAGTGAAGGGACAGGAGTTACCTTGAACACCGGGGAGCTGTTTTTT | CASSEGTGVTLNTGELFF
- | 12 | TRBJ2-7 | TRBV6-5 | - | TGTGCCAGCAGGAGAGATAGCTACGAGCAGTACTTC | CASRRDSYEQYF
TRBD1 | 15 | TRBJ1-1 | TRBV11-2 | once | TGTGCCAGCAGCTTAAATCGGGACAGTAGCACTGAAGCTTTCTTT | CASSLNRDSSTEAFF
TRBD1 | 14 | TRBJ1-4 | TRBV14 | - | TGTGCCAGCAGCCGTGACAGGGGTGGAGAAAAACTGTTTTTT | CASSRDRGGEKLFF
- | 16 | TRBJ1-3 | TRBV9 | - | TGTGCCAGCAGCGTAGGAGACAGCCGCTCTGGAAACACCATATATTTT | CASSVGDSRSGNTIYF
- | 16 | TRBJ2-2 | TRBV18 | - | TGTGCCAGCTCACCCCAGCCAGGGGACAACACCGGGGAGCTGTTTTTT | CASSPQPGDNTGELFF
TRBD1 | 18 | TRBJ1-4 | TRBV5-1 | - | TGCGCCAGCAGCCCTCAAACAGGGGGCGGCGGAACTAATGAAAAACTGTTTTTT | CASSPQTGGGGTNEKLFF